The clone carrying this TCR beta chain occurred many times. The record originates from a study of T-cell reconstitution after alpha-beta-depleted transplantation in children. Molecular barcoding with unique molecular identifiers was used for the TCRbeta library. TCRdb processed the PCR reads anew with MiXCR; each CDR3 protein has one entry. The data contain approximately 93,000 distinct CDR3 sequences, 6.5% to 8.5% of them seen just once; the ten biggest clones take up approximately 7.2%. V was trimmed by 4 bases and J by 0 bases, leaving 17 bases between them. Germline loops: CDR1 SGHKS, CDR2 YYEKEE (reference sequence). The CDR3 extends over 17 amino acids.

This receptor was taken from a human donor who donated a stem cell graft to a child with congenital amegakaryocytic thrombocytopenia. This sample comprised PBMCs from the stem cell graft donor, obtained from the stem cell graft. The chain links TRBV5-5 to TRBJ1-5, with D perhaps TRBD1 (6 bases). The CDR3 is CASSPKDSPYSNQPQHF. CDR3 DNA sequence: TGTGCCAGCAGCCCGAAGGACAGCCCTTATAGCAATCAGCCCCAGCATTTT.